This T cell receptor beta chain emerged from a study of T cell repertoires in cytomegalovirus infection. Findings and limits, study-wide: Dominant in the ex vivo response were TCR beta clonotypes restricted by HLA-C and specific for CMV.

MiXCR, run by TCRdb on the reads, gives a single entry per CDR3 protein. Among fewer than 550,000 distinct CDR3 sequences listed, 25% to 40% were seen once. Trimming removed 1 base from V and 6 bases from J, with 13 bases in between. Germline assignment: CDR1 SGHVS and CDR2 FQNEAQ. The CDR3 is 14 residues long. On this clonotype itself: The antigen is unknown.

The V and J genes are TRBV7-8 and TRBJ2-7; a possible D gene is TRBD2 (5 bases). The sequencing sample was made of PBMCs. The clonotype comes from a human donor in good health (CMV status not recorded). Some clones in this sample may be carry-over from other donors' samples. The DNA of the CDR3 is TGTGCCAGCAGCTTAGTTGTCCTCCGGGGCGAGCAGTACTTC. It encodes CASSLVVLRGEQYF.